The T cell receptor beta chain described here comes from a study of shared clonotypes between healthy human individuals. Study at large: Participating donors consisted of a couple of women and a few men aged 18 to 49. The study's findings and limits: Generally, estimated richness proved larger in naive subsets than it did in memory subsets.

V shed 6 bases and J 1 base; nucleotides not matched to a gene: 1. The germline V gene encodes CDR1 MNHEY and CDR2 SVGAGI. This CDR3 is 14 amino acids long. Data came from immunoSEQ multiplex PCR; TCRdb stores just in-frame clones and leaves some out. In the table there are 950,000 to 1,100,000 clones, more than 60% of which are singletons. About this clone: Antigen: not known.

Sequencing was done on a sample of memory CD4+ T cells sorted from blood. Subset specified: CD45RA-negative fraction. This rearrangement joins TRBV6-5 to TRBJ2-2; 8 nucleotides align to TRBD1. This receptor was obtained from a man aged 18 to 29 in good health. This CDR3 is CASRGTGNTGELFF. The CDR3 region has the DNA TGTGCCAGCAGGGGGACAGGGAACACCGGGGAGCTGTTTTTT.